This T cell receptor beta chain emerged from a study of Ad26.COV2.S vaccination and SARS-CoV-2 variants. The study's findings and limits: After vaccination, substantial breadth of spike-specific CD8+ and CD4+ responses was reported.

Treatment: about 20 received Ad26.COV2.S at low or high dose, single or two shots; several received placebo; per-sample allocation not given. Specimens were obtained on day 63 following the first vaccine or placebo injection. This vaccine is an Ad26 vector that expresses the Wuhan-strain SARS-CoV-2 spike. CDR1 MRHNA and CDR2 SNTAGT come from the germline V gene. The CDR3 runs 16 residues. V was pared by 4 bases and J by 4 bases, with 16 bases between. Generated by immunoSEQ multiplex PCR, the TCRdb table keeps only in-frame clones and is missing some. Of approximately 250,000 clones in the sample, 70% to 90% are singletons; the top ten hold nearly 3%. Turning to this clone: What it binds is unknown.

This clonotype was obtained from a person aged 18 to 65 who received the Ad26.COV2.S COVID-19 vaccine or a placebo. The chain recombines TRBV6-4 with TRBJ2-2, with D possibly TRBD1 on 7 matching bases. The specimen comprised peripheral blood, sampled in a trial of Ad26.COV2.S vaccine versus placebo. CDR3 DNA: TGTGCCAGCAGTGTCCCAGGGGGGTATGGCACCGGGGAGCTGTTTTTT. Residues: CASSVPGGYGTGELFF.